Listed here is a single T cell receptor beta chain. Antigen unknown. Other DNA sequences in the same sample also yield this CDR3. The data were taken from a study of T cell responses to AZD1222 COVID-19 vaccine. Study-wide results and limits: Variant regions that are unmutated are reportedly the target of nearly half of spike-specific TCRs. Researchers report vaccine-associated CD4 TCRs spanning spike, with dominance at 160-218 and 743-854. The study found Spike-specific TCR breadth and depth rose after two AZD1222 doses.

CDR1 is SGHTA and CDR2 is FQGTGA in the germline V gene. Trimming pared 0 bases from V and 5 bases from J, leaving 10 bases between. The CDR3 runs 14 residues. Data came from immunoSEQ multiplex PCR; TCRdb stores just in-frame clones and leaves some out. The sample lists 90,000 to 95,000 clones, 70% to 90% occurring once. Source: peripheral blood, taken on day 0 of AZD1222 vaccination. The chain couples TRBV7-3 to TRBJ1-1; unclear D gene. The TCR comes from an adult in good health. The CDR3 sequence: CASSLTGSFTEAFF. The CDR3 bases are TGTGCCAGCAGCTTAACAGGAAGTTTTACTGAAGCTTTCTTT.